One and the same sample provided the 3 T cell receptor beta chains below, sequenced in a study of T cell responses to AZD1222 COVID-19 vaccine. Sequencing used immunoSEQ multiplex PCR; TCRdb keeps in-frame clones, though not all of them. The sample lists about 110,000 clones, almost 90% seen once, with around 5.1% in the top ten. Sequencing used peripheral blood, obtained on day 0 of AZD1222 vaccination. All receptors derive from an adult in good health.

This chain links TRBV7-9 with TRBJ1-3; tentatively, D is TRBD1 (5 bases). Germline CDR1 reads SEHNR; CDR2 reads FQNEAQ (reference sequence). CDR3 length: 14 amino acids. V was cut by 1 base and J by 6 bases, with 10 bases left in between. DNA for the CDR3: TGTGCCAGCAGCTTAGTCCGGGACTTAAACACCATATATTTT. Translating gives CASSLVRDLNTIYF.

This clone was seen just once. The rearrangement links TRBV10-3 to TRBJ1-1; no reliable D call. This CDR3 spans 13 amino acids. V was cut by 0 bases and J by 7 bases, with 9 bases left in between. Per germline, CDR1 ENHRY and CDR2 SYGVKD. CDR3 sequence (DNA): TGTGCCATCAGTGAGTCTGCCGGCGGTGAAGCTTTCTTT. This sequence encodes CAISESAGGEAFF.

The chain carries TRBV29-1 and TRBJ1-2, with D unclear. Trimming removed 0 bases from V and 0 bases from J, with 11 bases in between. In germline, CDR1 is SQVTM, CDR2 ANQGSEA. The CDR3 contains 15 residues. CDR3 sequence reads: CSVEELAGPNYGYTF. CDR3 in DNA: TGCAGCGTTGAAGAGTTAGCAGGCCCTAACTATGGCTACACCTTC.